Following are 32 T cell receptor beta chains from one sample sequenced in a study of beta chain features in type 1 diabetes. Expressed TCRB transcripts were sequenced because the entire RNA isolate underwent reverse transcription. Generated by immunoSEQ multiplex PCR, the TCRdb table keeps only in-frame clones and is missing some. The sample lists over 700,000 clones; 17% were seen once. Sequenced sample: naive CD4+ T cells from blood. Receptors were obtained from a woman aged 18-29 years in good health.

The CDR3 region is CASSLGTSGTDTQYF. CDR3 DNA: TGTGCCAGCTCACTCGGGACTAGCGGGACAGATACGCAGTATTTT. V and J are TRBV18 and TRBJ2-3, with 12 bases fitting TRBD2. This CDR3 comprises 15 residues. Germline CDR1 KGHSH, CDR2 LQKENI. V gave up 4 bases and J gave up 3 bases; unmatched junction bases: 2.

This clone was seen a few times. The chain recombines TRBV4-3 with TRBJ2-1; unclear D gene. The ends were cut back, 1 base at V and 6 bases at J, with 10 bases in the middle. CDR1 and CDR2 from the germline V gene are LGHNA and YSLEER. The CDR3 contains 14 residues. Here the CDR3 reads CASSQGGYGNEQFF. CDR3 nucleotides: TGCGCCAGCAGCCAAGGGGGTTACGGCAATGAGCAGTTCTTC.

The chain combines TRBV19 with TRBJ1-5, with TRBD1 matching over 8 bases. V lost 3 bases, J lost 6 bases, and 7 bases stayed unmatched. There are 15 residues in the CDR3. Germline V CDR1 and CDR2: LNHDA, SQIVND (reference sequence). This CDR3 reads CASSMMGTGSQPQHF. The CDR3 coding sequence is TGTGCCAGTAGTATGATGGGGACAGGTAGTCAGCCCCAGCATTTT.

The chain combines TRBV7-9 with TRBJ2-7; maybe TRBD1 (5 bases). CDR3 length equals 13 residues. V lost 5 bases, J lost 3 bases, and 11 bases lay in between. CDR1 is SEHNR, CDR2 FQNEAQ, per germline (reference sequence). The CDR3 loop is CASSPRQIYEQYF. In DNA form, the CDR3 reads TGTGCCAGCAGCCCGAGACAGATCTACGAGCAGTACTTC.

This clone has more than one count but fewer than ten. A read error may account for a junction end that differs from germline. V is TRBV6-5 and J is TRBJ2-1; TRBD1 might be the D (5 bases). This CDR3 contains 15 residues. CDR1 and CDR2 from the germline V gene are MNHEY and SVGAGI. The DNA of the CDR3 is TGTGCCAGCAATTACCTCCAGGGCCCTTACGATCAGCAGTTCTTC. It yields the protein CASNYLQGPYDQQFF.

CDR3 residues: CSASAGSEQYF. The CDR3, as DNA: TGCAGTGCTAGCGCGGGAAGCGAGCAGTACTTC. This chain connects TRBV20-1 to TRBJ2-7, with a weak D call TRBD2 (6 bases). V gave up 3 bases and J gave up 6 bases, with 9 bases separating them. The CDR3 consists of 11 residues. Germline V gene sequence: CDR1 DFQATT, CDR2 SNEGSKA (reference sequence).

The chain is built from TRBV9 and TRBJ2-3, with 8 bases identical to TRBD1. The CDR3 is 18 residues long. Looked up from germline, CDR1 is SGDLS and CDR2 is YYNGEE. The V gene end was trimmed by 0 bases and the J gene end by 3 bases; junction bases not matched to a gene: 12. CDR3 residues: CASSVGRGRILSTDTQYF. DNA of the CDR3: TGTGCCAGCAGCGTAGGCAGGGGGCGAATTCTAAGTACAGATACGCAGTATTTT.

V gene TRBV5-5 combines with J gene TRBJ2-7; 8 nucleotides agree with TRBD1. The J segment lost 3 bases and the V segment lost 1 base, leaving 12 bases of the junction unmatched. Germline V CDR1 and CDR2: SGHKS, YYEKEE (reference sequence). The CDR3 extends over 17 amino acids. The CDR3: CASSLLGQAYVYYEQYF. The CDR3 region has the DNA TGTGCCAGCAGCTTGTTGGGACAGGCTTACGTTTACTACGAGCAGTACTTC. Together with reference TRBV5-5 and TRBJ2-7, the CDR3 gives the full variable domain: DAGVTQSPTHLIKTRGQQVTLRCSPISGHKSVSWYQQVLGQGPQFIFQYYEKEERGRGNFPDRFSARQFPNYSSELNVNALLLGDSALYLCASSLLGQAYVYYEQYFGPGTRLTVT.

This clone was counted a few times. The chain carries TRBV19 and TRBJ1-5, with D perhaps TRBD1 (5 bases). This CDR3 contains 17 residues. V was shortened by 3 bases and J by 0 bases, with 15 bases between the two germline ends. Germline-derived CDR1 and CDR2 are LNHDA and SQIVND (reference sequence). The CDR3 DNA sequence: TGTGCCAGTAGTATTCGGGACGGACAACTTAGCAATCAGCCCCAGCATTTT. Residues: CASSIRDGQLSNQPQHF.

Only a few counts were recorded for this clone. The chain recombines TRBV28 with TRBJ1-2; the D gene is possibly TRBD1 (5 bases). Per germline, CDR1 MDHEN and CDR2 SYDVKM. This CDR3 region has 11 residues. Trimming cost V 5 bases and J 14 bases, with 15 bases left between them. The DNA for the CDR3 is TGTGCCAGCAGTCGAACACGGGGACTGACCTTC. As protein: CASSRTRGLTF.

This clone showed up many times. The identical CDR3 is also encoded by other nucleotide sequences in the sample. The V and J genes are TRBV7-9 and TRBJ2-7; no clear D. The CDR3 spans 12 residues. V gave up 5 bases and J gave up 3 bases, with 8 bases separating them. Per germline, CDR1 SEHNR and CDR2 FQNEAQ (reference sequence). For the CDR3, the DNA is TGTGCCAGCAGCCCTTCGGGCTACGAGCAGTACTTC. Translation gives CASSPSGYEQYF.

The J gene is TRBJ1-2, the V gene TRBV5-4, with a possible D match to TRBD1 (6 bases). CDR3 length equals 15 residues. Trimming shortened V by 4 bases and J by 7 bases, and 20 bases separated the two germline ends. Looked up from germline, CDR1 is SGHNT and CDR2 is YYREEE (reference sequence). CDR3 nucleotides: TGTGCCAGCAGCAGGCCACAGGGAAACCGGAGTGGCTACACCTTC. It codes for CASSRPQGNRSGYTF.

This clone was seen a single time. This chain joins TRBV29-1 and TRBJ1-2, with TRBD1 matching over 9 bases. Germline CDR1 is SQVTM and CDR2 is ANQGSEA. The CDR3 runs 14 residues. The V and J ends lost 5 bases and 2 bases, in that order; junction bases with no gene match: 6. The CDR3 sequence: CSVRPGTGNYGYTF. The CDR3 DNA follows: TGCAGCGTTAGACCCGGGACAGGGAACTATGGCTACACCTTC.

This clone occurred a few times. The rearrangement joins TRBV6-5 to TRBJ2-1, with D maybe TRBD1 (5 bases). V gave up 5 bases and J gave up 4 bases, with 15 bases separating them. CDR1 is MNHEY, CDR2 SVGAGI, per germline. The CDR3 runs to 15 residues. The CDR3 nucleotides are TGTGCCAGCAGTGGTATAGCAGGGAAATACAATGAGCAGTTCTTC. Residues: CASSGIAGKYNEQFF.

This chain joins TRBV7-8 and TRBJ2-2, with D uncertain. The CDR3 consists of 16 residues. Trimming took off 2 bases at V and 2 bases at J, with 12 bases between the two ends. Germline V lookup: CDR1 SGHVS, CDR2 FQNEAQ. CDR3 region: CASSLKYRHNTGELFF. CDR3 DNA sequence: TGTGCCAGCAGCTTAAAGTATCGGCATAACACCGGGGAGCTGTTTTTT.

For the CDR3, the DNA is TGTGCCAGCAGCGTCGCTGAGACATACTCTTACGAGCAGTACTTC. This encodes CASSVAETYSYEQYF. This chain connects TRBV9 to TRBJ2-7; D gene ambiguous. The CDR3 runs 15 residues. V was pared by 2 bases and J by 4 bases, with 16 bases between. CDR1 and CDR2 (germline): SGDLS, YYNGEE.

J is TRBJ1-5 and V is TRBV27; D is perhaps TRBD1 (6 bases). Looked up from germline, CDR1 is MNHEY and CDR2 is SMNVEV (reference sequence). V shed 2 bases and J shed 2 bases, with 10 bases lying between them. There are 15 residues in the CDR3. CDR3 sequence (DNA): TGTGCCAGCAGTTTACGGGGGCAAGGCAATCAGCCCCAGCATTTT. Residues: CASSLRGQGNQPQHF.

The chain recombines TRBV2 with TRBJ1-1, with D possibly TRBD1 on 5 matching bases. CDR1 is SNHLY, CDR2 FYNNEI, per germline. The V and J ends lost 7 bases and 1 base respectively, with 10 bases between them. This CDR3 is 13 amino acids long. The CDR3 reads CASILDKNTEAFF. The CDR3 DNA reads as TGTGCCAGCATACTGGACAAGAACACTGAAGCTTTCTTT. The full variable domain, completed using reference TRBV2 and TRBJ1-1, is EPEVTQTPSHQVTQMGQEVILRCVPISNHLYFYWYRQILGQKVEFLVSFYNNEISEKSEIFDDQFSVERPDGSNFTLKIRSTKLEDSAMYFCASILDKNTEAFFGQGTRLTVV.

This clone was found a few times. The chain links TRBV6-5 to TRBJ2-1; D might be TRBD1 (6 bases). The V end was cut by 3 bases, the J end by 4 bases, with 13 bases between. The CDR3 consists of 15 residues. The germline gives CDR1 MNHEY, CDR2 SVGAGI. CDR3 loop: CASSYRQDIYNEQFF. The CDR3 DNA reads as TGTGCCAGCAGTTATCGACAGGATATTTACAATGAGCAGTTCTTC.

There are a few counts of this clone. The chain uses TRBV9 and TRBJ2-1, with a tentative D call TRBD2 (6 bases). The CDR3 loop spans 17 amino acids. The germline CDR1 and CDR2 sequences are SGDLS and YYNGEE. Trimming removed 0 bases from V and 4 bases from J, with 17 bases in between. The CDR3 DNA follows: TGTGCCAGCAGCGTAGAGCTGTGGGCTAGCGAATACAATGAGCAGTTCTTC. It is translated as CASSVELWASEYNEQFF.

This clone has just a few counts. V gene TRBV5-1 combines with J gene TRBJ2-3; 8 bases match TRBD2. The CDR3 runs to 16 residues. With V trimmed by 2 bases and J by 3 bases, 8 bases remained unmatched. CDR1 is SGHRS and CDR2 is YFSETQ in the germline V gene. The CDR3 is CASSLGIAGLTDTQYF. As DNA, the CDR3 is TGCGCCAGCAGCTTAGGAATAGCGGGACTTACAGATACGCAGTATTTT. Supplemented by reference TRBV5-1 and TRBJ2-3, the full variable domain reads KAGVTQTPRYLIKTRGQQVTLSCSPISGHRSVSWYQQTPGQGLQFLFEYFSETQRNKGNFPGRFSGRQFSNSRSEMNVSTLELGDSALYLCASSLGIAGLTDTQYFGPGTRLTVL.

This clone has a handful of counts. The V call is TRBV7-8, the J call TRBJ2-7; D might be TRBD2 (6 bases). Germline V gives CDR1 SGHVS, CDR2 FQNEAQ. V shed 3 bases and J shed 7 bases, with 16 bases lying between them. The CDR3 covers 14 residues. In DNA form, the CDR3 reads TGTGCCAGCAGCTTTTCCGGAGGGTCTCGGGAGCAGTACTTC. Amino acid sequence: CASSFSGGSREQYF. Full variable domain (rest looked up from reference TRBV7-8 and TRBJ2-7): GAGVSQSPRYKVAKRGQDVALRCDPISGHVSLFWYQQALGQGPEFLTYFQNEAQLDKSGLPSDRFFAERPEGSVSTLKIQRTQQEDSAVYLCASSFSGGSREQYFGPGTRLTVT.

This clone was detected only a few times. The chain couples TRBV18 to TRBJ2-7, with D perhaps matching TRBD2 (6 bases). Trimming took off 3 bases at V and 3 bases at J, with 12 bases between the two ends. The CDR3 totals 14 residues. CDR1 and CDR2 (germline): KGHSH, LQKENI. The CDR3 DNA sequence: TGTGCCAGCTCACCCAGAGCGGGCCTCTACGAGCAGTACTTC. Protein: CASSPRAGLYEQYF. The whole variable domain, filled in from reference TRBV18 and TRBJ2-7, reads NAGVMQNPRHLVRRRGQEARLRCSPMKGHSHVYWYRQLPEEGLKFMVYLQKENIIDESGMPKERFSAEFPKEGPSILRIQQVVRGDSAAYFCASSPRAGLYEQYFGPGTRLTVT.

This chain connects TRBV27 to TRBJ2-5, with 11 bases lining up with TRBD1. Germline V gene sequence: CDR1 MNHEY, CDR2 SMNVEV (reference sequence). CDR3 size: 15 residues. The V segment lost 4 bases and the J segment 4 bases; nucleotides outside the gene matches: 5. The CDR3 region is CASSSGQGVVETQYF. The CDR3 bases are TGTGCCAGCAGTTCGGGACAGGGGGTTGTAGAGACCCAGTACTTC.

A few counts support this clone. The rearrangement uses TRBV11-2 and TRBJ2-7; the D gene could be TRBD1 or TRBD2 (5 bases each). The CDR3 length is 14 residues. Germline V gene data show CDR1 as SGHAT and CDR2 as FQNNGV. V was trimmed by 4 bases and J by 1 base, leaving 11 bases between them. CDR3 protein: CASSSRDGSYEQYF. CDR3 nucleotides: TGTGCCAGCAGCTCCCGGGACGGATCCTACGAGCAGTACTTC.

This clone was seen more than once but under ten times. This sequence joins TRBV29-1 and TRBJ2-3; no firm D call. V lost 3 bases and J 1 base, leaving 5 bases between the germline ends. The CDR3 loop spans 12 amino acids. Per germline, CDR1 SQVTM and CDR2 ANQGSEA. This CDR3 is CSVEDGTDTQYF. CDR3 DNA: TGCAGCGTTGAGGACGGCACAGATACGCAGTATTTT.

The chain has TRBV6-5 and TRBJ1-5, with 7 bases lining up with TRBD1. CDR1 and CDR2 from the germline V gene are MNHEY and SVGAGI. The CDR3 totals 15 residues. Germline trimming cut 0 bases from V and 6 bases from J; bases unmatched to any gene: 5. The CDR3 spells CASSYSLPGGQPQHF. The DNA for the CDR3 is TGTGCCAGCAGTTACTCGTTGCCAGGGGGTCAGCCCCAGCATTTT.

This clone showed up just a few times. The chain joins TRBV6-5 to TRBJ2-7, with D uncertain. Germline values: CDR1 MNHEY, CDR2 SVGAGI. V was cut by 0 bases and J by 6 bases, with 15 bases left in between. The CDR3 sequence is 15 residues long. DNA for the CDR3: TGTGCCAGCAGTTACTCGAAAGTGGGGTTGGGCGAGCAGTACTTC. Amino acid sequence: CASSYSKVGLGEQYF.

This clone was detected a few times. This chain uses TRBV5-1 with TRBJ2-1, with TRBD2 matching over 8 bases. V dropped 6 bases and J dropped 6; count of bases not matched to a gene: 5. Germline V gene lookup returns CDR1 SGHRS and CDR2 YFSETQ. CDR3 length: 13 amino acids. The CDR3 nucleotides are TGCGCCAGCATCGGAAGCGGGGGCAATGAGCAGTTCTTC. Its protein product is CASIGSGGNEQFF.

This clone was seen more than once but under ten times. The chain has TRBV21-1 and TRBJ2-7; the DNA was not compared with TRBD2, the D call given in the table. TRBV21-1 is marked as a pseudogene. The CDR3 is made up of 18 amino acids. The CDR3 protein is CASSFWTSGRAVVGEQYF. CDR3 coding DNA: TGTGCCAGCAGCTTTTGGACTAGCGGGAGGGCCGTCGTGGGCGAGCAGTACTTC.

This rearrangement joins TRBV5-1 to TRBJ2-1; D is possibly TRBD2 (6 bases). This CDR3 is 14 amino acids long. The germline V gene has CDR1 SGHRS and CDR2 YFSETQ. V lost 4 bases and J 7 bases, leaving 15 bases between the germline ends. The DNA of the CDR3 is TGCGCCAGCAGCCCGATTACTAGCTCAAATGAGCAGTTCTTC. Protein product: CASSPITSSNEQFF. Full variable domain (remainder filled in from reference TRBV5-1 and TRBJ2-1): KAGVTQTPRYLIKTRGQQVTLSCSPISGHRSVSWYQQTPGQGLQFLFEYFSETQRNKGNFPGRFSGRQFSNSRSEMNVSTLELGDSALYLCASSPITSSNEQFFGPGTRLTVL.

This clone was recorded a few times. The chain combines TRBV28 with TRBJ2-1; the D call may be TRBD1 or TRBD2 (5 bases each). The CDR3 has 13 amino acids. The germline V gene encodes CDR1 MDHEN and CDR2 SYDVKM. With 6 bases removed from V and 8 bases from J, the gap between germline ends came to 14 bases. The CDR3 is CASRAGGIHEQFF. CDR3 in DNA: TGTGCCAGCAGAGCTGGGGGAATCCATGAGCAGTTCTTC. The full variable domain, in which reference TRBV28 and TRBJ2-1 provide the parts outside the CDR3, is DVKVTQSSRYLVKRTGEKVFLECVQDMDHENMFWYRQDPGLGLRLIYFSYDVKMKEKGDIPEGYSVSREKKERFSLILESASTNQTSMYLCASRAGGIHEQFFGPGTRLTVL.